The present TCR beta chain was sequenced within a study of blood T cell repertoires in COVID-19. Self-reported history from a screening survey and questionnaire set each donor's cohort. V was clipped by 10 bases and J by 2 bases, with 11 bases between them. The CDR3 extends over 13 amino acids. Germline V gene sequence: CDR1 SGHTA, CDR2 FQGNSA. Assay used: immunoSEQ multiplex PCR; TCRdb lists only in-frame clones, some missing. Seen here are 150,000 to 200,000 clones, about nine tenths observed once, and the top ten hold roughly 0.77%. The chain joins TRBV7-2 to TRBJ2-2; D remains ambiguous. Source material: PBMCs or T cells enriched from blood (not recorded which). The source is a woman younger than 30 who had recovered from COVID-19. The CDR3 sequence: CATQAPNTGELFF. The CDR3 nucleotides read TGTGCCACCCAAGCGCCTAACACCGGGGAGCTGTTTTTT.